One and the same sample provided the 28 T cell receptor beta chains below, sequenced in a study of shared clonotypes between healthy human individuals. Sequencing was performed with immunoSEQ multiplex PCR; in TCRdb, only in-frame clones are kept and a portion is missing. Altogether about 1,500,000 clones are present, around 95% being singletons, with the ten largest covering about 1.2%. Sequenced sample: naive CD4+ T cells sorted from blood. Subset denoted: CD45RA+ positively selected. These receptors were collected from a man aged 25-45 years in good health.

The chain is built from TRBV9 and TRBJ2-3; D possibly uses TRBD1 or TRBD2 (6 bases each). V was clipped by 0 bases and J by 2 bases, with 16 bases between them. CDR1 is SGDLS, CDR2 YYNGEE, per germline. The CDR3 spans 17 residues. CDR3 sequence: CASSVGQGGSFTDTQYF. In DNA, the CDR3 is TGTGCCAGCAGCGTAGGCCAAGGGGGGAGTTTCACAGATACGCAGTATTTT.

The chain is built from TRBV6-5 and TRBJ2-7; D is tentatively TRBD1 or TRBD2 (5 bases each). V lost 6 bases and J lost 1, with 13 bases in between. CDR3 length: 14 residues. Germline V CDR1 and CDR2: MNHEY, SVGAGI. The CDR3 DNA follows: TGTGCCAGCAGGACATTGGGGGTTTCCTACGAGCAGTACTTC. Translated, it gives CASRTLGVSYEQYF.

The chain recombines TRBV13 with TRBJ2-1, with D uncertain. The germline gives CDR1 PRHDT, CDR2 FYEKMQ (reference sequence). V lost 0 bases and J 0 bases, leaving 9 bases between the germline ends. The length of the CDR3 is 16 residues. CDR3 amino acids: CASSLGDMSSYNEQFF. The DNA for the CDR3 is TGTGCCAGCAGCTTAGGCGACATGAGCTCCTACAATGAGCAGTTCTTC.

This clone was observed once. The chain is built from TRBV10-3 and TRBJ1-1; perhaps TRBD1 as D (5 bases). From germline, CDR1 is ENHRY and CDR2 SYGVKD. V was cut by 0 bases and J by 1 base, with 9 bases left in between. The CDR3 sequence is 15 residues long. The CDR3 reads CAISESGVSNTEAFF. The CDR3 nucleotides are TGTGCCATCAGTGAGTCAGGGGTATCGAACACTGAAGCTTTCTTT.

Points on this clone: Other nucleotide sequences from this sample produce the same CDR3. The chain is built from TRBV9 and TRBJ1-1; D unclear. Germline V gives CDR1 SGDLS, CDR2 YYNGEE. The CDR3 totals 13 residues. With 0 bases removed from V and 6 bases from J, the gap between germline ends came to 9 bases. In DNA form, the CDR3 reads TGTGCCAGCAGCGTAGTGGGTTCCGCTGAAGCTTTCTTT. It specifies CASSVVGSAEAFF.

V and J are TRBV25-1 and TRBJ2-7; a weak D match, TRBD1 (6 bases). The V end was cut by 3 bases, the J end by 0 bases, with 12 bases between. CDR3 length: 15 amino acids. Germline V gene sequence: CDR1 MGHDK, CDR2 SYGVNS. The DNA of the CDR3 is TGTGCCAGCAGTGATAACAGGGTAAGCTCCTACGAGCAGTACTTC. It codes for CASSDNRVSSYEQYF.

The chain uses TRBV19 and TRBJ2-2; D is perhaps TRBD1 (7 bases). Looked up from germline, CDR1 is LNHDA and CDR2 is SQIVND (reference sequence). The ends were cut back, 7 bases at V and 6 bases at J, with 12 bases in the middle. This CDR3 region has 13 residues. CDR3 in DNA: TGTGCCAGTAATCAGGGGGGACCCGGGGAGCTGTTTTTT. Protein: CASNQGGPGELFF.

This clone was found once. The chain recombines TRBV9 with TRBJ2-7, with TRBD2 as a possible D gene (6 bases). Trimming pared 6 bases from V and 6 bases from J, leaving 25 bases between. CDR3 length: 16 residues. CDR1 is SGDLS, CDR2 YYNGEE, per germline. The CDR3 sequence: CASTRDSTGLGAEQYF. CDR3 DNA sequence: TGTGCCAGCACGCGGGATAGCACCGGTCTGGGAGCCGAGCAGTACTTC.

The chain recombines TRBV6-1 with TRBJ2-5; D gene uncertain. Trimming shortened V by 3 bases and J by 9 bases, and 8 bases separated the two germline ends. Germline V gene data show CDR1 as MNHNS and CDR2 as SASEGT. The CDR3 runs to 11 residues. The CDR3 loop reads CASSEPRAQYF. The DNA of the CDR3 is TGTGCCAGCAGTGAGCCCCGAGCCCAGTACTTC.

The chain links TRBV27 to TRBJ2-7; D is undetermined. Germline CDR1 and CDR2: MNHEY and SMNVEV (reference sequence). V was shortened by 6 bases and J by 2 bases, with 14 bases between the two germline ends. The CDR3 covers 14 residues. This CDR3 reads CASSPSRAPYEQYF. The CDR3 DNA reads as TGTGCCAGCAGCCCCTCTCGGGCCCCCTACGAGCAGTACTTC.

CDR3 nucleotides: TGTGCCAGCAGCCAAGAACCCCTAGCCAAAAACATTCAGTACTTC. Protein: CASSQEPLAKNIQYF. The chain recombines TRBV4-2 with TRBJ2-4; no definite D call. Germline assignment: CDR1 LGHNA and CDR2 YNFKEQ. The CDR3 loop spans 15 amino acids. V was pared by 0 bases and J by 0 bases, with 6 bases between.

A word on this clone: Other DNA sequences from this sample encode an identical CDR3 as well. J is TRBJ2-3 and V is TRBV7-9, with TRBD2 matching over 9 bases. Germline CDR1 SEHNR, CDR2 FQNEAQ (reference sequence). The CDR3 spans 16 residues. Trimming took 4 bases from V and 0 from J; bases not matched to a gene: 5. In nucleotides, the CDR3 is TGTGCCAGCAGCTATCCCACTAGCGGGAGCACAGATACGCAGTATTTT. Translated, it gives CASSYPTSGSTDTQYF. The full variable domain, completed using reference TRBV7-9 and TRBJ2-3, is DTGVSQNPRHKITKRGQNVTFRCDPISEHNRLYWYRQTLGQGPEFLTYFQNEAQLEKSRLLSDRFSAERPKGSFSTLEIQRTEQGDSAMYLCASSYPTSGSTDTQYFGPGTRLTVL.

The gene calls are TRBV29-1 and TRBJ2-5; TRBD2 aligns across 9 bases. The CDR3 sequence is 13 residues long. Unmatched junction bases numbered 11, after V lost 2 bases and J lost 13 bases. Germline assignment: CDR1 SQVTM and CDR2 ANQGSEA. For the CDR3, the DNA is TGCAGCGTTGAACCCACACGGACTAGCGCGACGTACTTC. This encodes CSVEPTRTSATYF.

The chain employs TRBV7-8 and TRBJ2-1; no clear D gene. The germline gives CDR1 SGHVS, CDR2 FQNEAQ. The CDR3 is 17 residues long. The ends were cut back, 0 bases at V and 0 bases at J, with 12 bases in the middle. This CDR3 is CASSLASYTLSYNEQFF. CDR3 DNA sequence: TGTGCCAGCAGCTTAGCGAGCTATACACTCTCCTACAATGAGCAGTTCTTC.

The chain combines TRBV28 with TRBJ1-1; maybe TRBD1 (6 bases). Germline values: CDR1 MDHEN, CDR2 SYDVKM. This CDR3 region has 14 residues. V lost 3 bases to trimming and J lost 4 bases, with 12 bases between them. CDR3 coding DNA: TGTGCCAGCAGTTTTTGGGACAAGAGCACTGAAGCTTTCTTT. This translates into CASSFWDKSTEAFF.

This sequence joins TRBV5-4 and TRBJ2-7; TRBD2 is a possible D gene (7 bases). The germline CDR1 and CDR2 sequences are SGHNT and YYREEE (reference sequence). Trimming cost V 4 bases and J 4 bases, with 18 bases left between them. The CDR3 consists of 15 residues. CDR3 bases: TGTGCCAGCAGCCAAGGGGGAAGCGGGACTTACGAGCAGTACTTC. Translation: CASSQGGSGTYEQYF.

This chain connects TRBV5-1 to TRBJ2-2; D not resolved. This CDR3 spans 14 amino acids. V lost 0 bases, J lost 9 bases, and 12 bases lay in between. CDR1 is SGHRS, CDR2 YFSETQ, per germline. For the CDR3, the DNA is TGCGCCAGCAGCTTGGGGGTGTCGTACCGGGAGCTGTTTTTT. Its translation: CASSLGVSYRELFF.

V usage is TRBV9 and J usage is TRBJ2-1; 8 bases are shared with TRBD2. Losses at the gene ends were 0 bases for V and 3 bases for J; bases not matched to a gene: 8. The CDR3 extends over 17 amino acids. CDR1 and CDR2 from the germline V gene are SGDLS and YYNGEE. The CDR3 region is CASSVGIAGKLYNEQFF. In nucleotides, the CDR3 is TGTGCCAGCAGCGTAGGAATAGCGGGGAAGCTCTACAATGAGCAGTTCTTC. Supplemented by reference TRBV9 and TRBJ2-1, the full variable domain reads DSGVTQTPKHLITATGQRVTLRCSPRSGDLSVYWYQQSLDQGLQFLIQYYNGEERAKGNILERFSAQQFPDLHSELNLSSLELGDSALYFCASSVGIAGKLYNEQFFGPGTRLTVL.

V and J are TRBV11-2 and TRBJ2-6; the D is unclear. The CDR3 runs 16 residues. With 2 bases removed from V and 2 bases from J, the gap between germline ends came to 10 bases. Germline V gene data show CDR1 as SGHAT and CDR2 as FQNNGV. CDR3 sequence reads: CASSLRFFTGANVLTF. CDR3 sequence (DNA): TGTGCCAGCAGCTTACGCTTTTTCACTGGGGCCAACGTCCTGACTTTC.

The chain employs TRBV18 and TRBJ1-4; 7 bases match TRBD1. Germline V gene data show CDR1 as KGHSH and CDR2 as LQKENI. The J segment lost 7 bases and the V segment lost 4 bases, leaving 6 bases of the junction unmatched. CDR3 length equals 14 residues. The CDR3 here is CASSRRGPGEKLFF. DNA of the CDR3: TGTGCCAGCTCACGAAGGGGGCCCGGTGAAAAACTGTTTTTT.

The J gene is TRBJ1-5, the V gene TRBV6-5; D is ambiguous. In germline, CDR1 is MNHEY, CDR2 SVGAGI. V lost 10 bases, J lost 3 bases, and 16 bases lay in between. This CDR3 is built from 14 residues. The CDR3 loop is CATREGGYNQPQHF. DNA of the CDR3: TGTGCCACCCGGGAAGGAGGTTACAATCAGCCCCAGCATTTT.

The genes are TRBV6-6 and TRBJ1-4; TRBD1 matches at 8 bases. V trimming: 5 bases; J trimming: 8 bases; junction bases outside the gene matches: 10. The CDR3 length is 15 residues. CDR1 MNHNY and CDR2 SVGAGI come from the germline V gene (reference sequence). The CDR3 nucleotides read TGTGCCAGCAGTCCCACCGGGACAGGACTAGAAAAACTGTTTTTT. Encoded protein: CASSPTGTGLEKLFF.

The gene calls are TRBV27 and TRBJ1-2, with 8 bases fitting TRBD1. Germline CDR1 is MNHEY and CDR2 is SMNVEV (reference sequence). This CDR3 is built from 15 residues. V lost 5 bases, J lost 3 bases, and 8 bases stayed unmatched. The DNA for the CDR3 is TGTGCCAGCAGTACAACCGGGACAGGCGACTATGGCTACACCTTC. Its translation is CASSTTGTGDYGYTF.

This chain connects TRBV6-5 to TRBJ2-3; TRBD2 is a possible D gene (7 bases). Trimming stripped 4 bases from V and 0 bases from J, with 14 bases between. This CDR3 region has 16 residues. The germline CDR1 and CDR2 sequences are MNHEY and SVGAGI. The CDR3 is CASSWGGGASTDTQYF. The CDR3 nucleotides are TGTGCCAGCAGTTGGGGAGGGGGTGCTAGCACAGATACGCAGTATTTT.

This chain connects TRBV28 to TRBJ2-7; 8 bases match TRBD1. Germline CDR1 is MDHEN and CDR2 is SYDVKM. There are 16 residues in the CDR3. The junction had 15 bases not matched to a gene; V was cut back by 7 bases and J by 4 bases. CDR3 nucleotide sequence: TGTGCCAGCAACCCGATCAGACAGGGGTTGAGGTACGAGCAGTACTTC. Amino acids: CASNPIRQGLRYEQYF.

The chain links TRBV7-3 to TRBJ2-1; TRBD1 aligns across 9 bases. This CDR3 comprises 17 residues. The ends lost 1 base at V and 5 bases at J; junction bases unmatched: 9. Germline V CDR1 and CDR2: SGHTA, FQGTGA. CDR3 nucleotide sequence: TGTGCCAGCAGCTTAATGATGCAGGGGACAGGGAACAATGAGCAGTTCTTC. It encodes CASSLMMQGTGNNEQFF.

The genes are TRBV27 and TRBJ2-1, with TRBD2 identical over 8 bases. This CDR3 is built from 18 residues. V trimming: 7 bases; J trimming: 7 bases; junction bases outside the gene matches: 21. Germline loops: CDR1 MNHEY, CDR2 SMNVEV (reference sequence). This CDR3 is CASNSFITSGRWGNEQFF. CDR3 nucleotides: TGTGCCAGCAATTCCTTCATCACTAGCGGCCGCTGGGGTAATGAGCAGTTCTTC.

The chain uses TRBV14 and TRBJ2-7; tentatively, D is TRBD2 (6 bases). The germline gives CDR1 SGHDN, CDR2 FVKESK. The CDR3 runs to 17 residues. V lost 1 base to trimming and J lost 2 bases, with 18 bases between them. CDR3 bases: TGTGCCAGCAGCCAAGTGAGTCGGGGGAGAGTCACCTACGAGCAGTACTTC. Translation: CASSQVSRGRVTYEQYF.